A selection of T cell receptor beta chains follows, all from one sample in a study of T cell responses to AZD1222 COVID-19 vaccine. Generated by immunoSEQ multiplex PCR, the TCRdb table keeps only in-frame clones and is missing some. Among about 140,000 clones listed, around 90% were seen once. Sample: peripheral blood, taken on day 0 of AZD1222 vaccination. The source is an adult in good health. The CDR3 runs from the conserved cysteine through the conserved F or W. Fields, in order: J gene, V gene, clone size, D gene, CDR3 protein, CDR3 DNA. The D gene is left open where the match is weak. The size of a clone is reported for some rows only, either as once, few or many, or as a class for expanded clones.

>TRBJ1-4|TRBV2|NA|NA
CASSGGAGTNEKLFF
TGTGCCAGCAGTGGGGGCGCGGGGACTAATGAAAAACTGTTTTTT
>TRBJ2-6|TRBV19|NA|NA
CASSPLAGANVLTF
TGTGCCAGTAGTCCTTTGGCCGGGGCCAACGTCCTGACTTTC
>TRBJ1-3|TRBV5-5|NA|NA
CASSQNSGNTIYF
TGTGCCAGCAGTCAAAACTCTGGAAACACCATATATTTT
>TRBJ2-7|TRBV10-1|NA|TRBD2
CASSELTSGYEQYF
TGCGCCAGCAGTGAGTTGACTAGCGGGTACGAGCAGTACTTC
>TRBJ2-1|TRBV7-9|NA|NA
CASSLDASWLNEQFF
TGTGCCAGCAGCTTAGATGCTAGCTGGTTGAATGAGCAGTTCTTC
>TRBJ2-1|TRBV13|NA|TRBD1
CASSLHRGTGSLDEQFF
TGTGCCAGCAGCTTACATCGAGGGACAGGGTCGTTGGATGAGCAGTTCTTC
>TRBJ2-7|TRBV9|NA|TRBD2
CASSEGLASYEQYF
TGTGCCAGCAGCGAAGGACTAGCGAGCTACGAGCAGTACTTC
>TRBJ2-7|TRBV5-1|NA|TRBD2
CASSLETSGSQYEQYF
TGCGCCAGCAGCTTGGAGACTAGCGGGAGTCAATACGAGCAGTACTTC
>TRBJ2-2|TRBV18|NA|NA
CASSPTGDYNTGELFF
TGTGCCAGCTCACCTACAGGGGACTATAACACCGGGGAGCTGTTTTTT
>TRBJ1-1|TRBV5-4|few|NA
CASSFSTGNTEAFF
TGTGCCAGCAGCTTTTCCACAGGGAACACTGAAGCTTTCTTT
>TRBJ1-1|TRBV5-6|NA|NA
CASSFSSTEAFF
TGTGCCAGCAGCTTCTCGAGCACTGAAGCTTTCTTT
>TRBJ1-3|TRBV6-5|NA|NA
CASSYANTIYF
TGTGCCAGCAGTTACGCGAACACCATATATTTT
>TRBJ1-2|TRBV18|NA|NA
CASSPTGGGGYTF
TGTGCCAGCTCACCCACAGGAGGGGGTGGCTACACCTTC
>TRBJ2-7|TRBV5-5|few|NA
CASSLLFGEEQYF
TGTGCCAGCAGCTTGTTGTTCGGGGAAGAGCAGTACTTC
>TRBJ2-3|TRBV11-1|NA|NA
CASNGGGSSTDTQYF
TGTGCCAGCAACGGAGGGGGGAGTAGCACAGATACGCAGTATTTT
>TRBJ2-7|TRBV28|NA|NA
CASSIVPSGRVDEQYF
TGTGCCAGCAGTATTGTCCCCTCAGGCAGGGTCGACGAGCAGTACTTC
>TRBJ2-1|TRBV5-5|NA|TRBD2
CASKLAGVHNEQFF
TGTGCCAGCAAACTAGCGGGAGTTCACAATGAGCAGTTCTTC
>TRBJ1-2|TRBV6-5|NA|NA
CASRRLAVPNYGYTF
TGTGCCAGCAGGCGACTGGCAGTACCAAACTATGGCTACACCTTC
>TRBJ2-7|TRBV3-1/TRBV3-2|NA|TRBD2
CASSPLAGGPYEQYF
TGTGCCAGCAGCCCCTTAGCGGGAGGGCCCTACGAGCAGTACTTC
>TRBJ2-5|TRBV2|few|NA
CASSVRERETQYF
TGTGCCAGCAGTGTCCGGGAGAGGGAGACCCAGTACTTC
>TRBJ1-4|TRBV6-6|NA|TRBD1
CASSYLGQGDEKLFF
TGTGCCAGCAGTTACCTCGGACAGGGGGATGAAAAACTGTTTTTT
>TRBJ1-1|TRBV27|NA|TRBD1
CASSLPTGVGTEAFF
TGTGCCAGCAGTTTACCGACAGGGGTCGGCACTGAAGCTTTCTTT
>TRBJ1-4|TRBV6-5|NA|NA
CASSRGGRVREKLFF
TGTGCCAGCAGCCGGGGGGGGAGAGTGCGGGAAAAACTGTTTTTT
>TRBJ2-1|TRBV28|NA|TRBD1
CASRDRQGPSSYNEQFF
TGTGCCAGCAGGGACCGACAGGGACCTAGCTCCTACAATGAGCAGTTCTTC
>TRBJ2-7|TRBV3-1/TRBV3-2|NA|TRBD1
CASSPQPGQGDHEQYF
TGTGCCAGCAGCCCCCAACCCGGACAGGGAGACCACGAGCAGTACTTC
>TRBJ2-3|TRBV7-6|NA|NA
CASSSTPGSTDTQYF
TGTGCCAGCAGCTCCACGCCAGGAAGCACAGATACGCAGTATTTT
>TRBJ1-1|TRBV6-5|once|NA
CASSYNRMNTEAFF
TGTGCCAGCAGTTACAACAGGATGAACACTGAAGCTTTCTTT
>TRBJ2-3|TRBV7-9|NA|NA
CASRHTTEADTQYF
TGTGCCAGCAGACATACAACCGAGGCAGATACGCAGTATTTT
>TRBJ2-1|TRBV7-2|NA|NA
CASSPPGNEQFF
TGTGCCAGCAGCCCCCCCGGGAATGAGCAGTTCTTC
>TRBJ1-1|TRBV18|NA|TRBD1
CASSPMDRAEAFF
TGTGCCAGCTCACCGATGGACAGGGCTGAAGCTTTCTTT
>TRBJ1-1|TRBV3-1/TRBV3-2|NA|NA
CASSPNRVLNTEAFF
TGTGCCAGCAGCCCAAACCGGGTCCTGAACACTGAAGCTTTCTTT
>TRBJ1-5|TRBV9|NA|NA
CASSLNEGEPQHF
TGTGCCAGCAGCCTGAACGAAGGGGAGCCCCAGCATTTT
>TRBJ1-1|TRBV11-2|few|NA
CASSLAIGQTAFF
TGTGCCAGCAGCTTAGCGATAGGCCAGACGGCTTTCTTT
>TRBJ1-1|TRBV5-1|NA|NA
CASSLIDPDTEAFF
TGCGCCAGCAGCTTGATTGACCCTGACACTGAAGCTTTCTTT
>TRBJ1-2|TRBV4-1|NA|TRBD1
CASSPVRGPLGYGYTF
TGCGCCAGCAGCCCCGTGAGGGGGCCCCTTGGCTATGGCTACACCTTC
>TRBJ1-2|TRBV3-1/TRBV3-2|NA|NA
CASSREGIYGYTF
TGTGCCAGCAGCCGGGAGGGGATCTATGGCTACACCTTC
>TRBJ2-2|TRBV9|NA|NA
CASSAMRSGNTGELFF
TGTGCCAGCAGCGCTATGAGGTCCGGGAACACCGGGGAGCTGTTTTTT
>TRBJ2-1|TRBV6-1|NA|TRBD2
CASSEEAGGYNEQFF
TGTGCCAGCAGTGAAGAAGCGGGAGGGTACAATGAGCAGTTCTTC
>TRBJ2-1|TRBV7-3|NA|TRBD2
CASSLAAGWNNEQFF
TGTGCCAGCAGCTTAGCAGCGGGATGGAACAATGAGCAGTTCTTC
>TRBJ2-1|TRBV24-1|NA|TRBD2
CATSDTTSVDEQFF
TGTGCCACCAGTGATACCACTAGCGTCGATGAGCAGTTCTTC
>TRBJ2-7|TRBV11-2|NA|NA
CASSLATGYEQYF
TGTGCCAGCAGCTTAGCTACAGGCTACGAGCAGTACTTC
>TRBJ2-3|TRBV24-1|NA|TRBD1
CATSRGQGGDTQYF
TGTGCCACCAGTAGGGGACAGGGAGGAGATACGCAGTATTTT
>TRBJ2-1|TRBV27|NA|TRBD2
CASSSIAGDPYNEQFF
TGTGCCAGCAGTTCAATAGCGGGAGACCCCTACAATGAGCAGTTCTTC
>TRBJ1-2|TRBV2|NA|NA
CASYEEVYGYTF
TGTGCCAGCTATGAGGAGGTCTATGGCTACACCTTC
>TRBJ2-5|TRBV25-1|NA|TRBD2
CASSDLTSGREETQYF
TGTGCCAGCAGTGACCTTACTAGCGGGAGGGAAGAGACCCAGTACTTC
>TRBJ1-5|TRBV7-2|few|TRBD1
CASSLDRGFNQPQHF
TGTGCCAGCAGCTTAGACAGGGGGTTCAATCAGCCCCAGCATTTT
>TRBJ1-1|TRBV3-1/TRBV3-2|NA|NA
CASSQRKVLNTEAFF
TGTGCCAGCAGCCAAAGGAAGGTCTTGAACACTGAAGCTTTCTTT
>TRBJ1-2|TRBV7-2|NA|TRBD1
CASSEGPGTGYGYTF
TGTGCCAGCAGCGAAGGGCCCGGGACAGGGTATGGCTACACCTTC
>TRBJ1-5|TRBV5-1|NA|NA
CASSLVGGFLGEEGNQPQHF
TGCGCCAGCAGCTTGGTGGGAGGGTTTTTGGGGGAGGAGGGCAATCAGCCCCAGCATTTT
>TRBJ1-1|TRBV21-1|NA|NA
CASSNRVGAFF
TGTGCCAGCAGCAATAGGGTCGGGGCTTTCTTT
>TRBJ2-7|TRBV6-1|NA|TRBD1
CASSGRYTGGHSYEQYF
TGTGCCAGCAGTGGTCGATATACAGGGGGCCATTCCTACGAGCAGTACTTC
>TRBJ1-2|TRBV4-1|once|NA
CASNPQGVGYGYTF
TGCGCCAGCAACCCCCAGGGTGTCGGCTATGGCTACACCTTC